This T cell receptor beta chain was identified in a study of blood T cell repertoires in COVID-19 (TCRdb year 2020). With respect to the entire study: Samples covering the acute and convalescent phases of COVID-19 were provided by collaborators in the United States, Italy and Spain. Subjects who had been exposed to COVID-19, were actively infected with it, or had recovered from it provided the deeply sampled blood TCRbeta repertoires that made up the dataset. Samples came from the ongoing ImmuneRACE study (first 160 participants) plus 1,254 subjects from 6 global collaborators. The sample metadata nearly always contained a de-identified subject ID, COVID-19 status, age in years and sex. Where available, HLA class I and class II types were obtained from metadata supplied by the sample provider rather than from assay-based typing. The repertoires were released in a freely available public database intended as a resource for research on the immune response to SARS-CoV-2. The prospective study material was composed of cDNA or gDNA derived from T cells, B-cell-depleted T cells, or PBMCs.

The research as a whole found: Clinical and demographic metadata were provided uncurated, with the amount varying by source and participant.

Details on this clone: Its antigen remains unidentified. No much larger clone exists at a distance of one base, and base qualities are not known.

A second Seattle source provided samples from volunteer blood donors who had recovered from COVID-19. Collaborating institutions collected whole blood in K2EDTA tubes following their own protocols. For TCRbeta analysis, collaborators shipped samples as frozen whole blood, isolated PBMCs, or DNA extracted from either of those sample types. TCRbeta CDR3 regions were amplified from genomic DNA by means of the immunoSEQ Assay, a bias-controlled multiplex PCR. In the original analysis: The number of nucleated cells in each sample was estimated from the amplification of reference gene primers within the assay. Sequence reads were collapsed and filtered to measure the absolute abundance of every unique TCRbeta CDR3 rearrangement. For each sample, productive Simpson clonality was calculated as the square root of Simpson's diversity index across productive rearrangements. The source is immuneACCESS, and TCRdb retained only in-frame sequences with V and J called. Part of the clones is not carried over; for the studies checked, unresolved V genes explain less than half of this, and the remainder is unexplained. V and J calls and clone size are as listed in that table; D and trimming were resolved from the DNA. The sample records roughly 260,000 clones, more than 70% of which are singletons. 2% to 2.5% of the sample belongs to the ten largest clones.

The specimen was peripheral blood. The source of this sequence is a woman between 35 and 50 years old who had recovered from COVID-19.

The bases read TGTGCCAGCAGCTTGGGACTAGCGGGGGAAGAGACCCAGTACTTC. The resulting protein is CASSLGLAGEETQYF. The chain is assembled from TRBV7-3 and TRBJ2-5, with 14 bases matching TRBD2. The germline V gene supplies CDR1 SGHTA and CDR2 FQGTGA. Counted from cysteine to phenylalanine, this CDR3 has 15 amino acids. The only DNA kept is the CDR3, 45 bases in frame from the first base. V lost 3 bases and J lost 3 bases, and the count of bases not matched to a germline gene is 0.